This TCR beta chain was recorded in a study of T cell responses to AZD1222 COVID-19 vaccine. Study observations and caveats: The donor group comprised mostly white British people and more females; the analysis possibly underestimated clonal diversity. With two AZD1222 doses given, Spike-specific TCR breadth and depth both rose. Only a handful of people who got AZD1222 tested seropositive at baseline. Repertoire sampling happened only post peak T cell response.

Data came from immunoSEQ multiplex PCR; TCRdb stores just in-frame clones and leaves some out. The data contain about 200,000 clones, just over 90% of them singletons. V was shortened by 0 bases and J by 0 bases, with 11 bases between the two germline ends. Germline V gives CDR1 MNHNS, CDR2 SASEGT. CDR3 length equals 16 residues. With regard to this clone: What it binds is unknown.

The sample here was peripheral blood, taken 28 days after the second dose of the MenACWY control vaccine. J is TRBJ1-1 and V is TRBV6-1; no clear D. This clonotype originated in an adult who received the MenACWY meningococcal vaccine as a control. In nucleotides, the CDR3 is TGTGCCAGCAGTGAAGCGCGGGTAGCCATGAACACTGAAGCTTTCTTT. Translating gives CASSEARVAMNTEAFF.